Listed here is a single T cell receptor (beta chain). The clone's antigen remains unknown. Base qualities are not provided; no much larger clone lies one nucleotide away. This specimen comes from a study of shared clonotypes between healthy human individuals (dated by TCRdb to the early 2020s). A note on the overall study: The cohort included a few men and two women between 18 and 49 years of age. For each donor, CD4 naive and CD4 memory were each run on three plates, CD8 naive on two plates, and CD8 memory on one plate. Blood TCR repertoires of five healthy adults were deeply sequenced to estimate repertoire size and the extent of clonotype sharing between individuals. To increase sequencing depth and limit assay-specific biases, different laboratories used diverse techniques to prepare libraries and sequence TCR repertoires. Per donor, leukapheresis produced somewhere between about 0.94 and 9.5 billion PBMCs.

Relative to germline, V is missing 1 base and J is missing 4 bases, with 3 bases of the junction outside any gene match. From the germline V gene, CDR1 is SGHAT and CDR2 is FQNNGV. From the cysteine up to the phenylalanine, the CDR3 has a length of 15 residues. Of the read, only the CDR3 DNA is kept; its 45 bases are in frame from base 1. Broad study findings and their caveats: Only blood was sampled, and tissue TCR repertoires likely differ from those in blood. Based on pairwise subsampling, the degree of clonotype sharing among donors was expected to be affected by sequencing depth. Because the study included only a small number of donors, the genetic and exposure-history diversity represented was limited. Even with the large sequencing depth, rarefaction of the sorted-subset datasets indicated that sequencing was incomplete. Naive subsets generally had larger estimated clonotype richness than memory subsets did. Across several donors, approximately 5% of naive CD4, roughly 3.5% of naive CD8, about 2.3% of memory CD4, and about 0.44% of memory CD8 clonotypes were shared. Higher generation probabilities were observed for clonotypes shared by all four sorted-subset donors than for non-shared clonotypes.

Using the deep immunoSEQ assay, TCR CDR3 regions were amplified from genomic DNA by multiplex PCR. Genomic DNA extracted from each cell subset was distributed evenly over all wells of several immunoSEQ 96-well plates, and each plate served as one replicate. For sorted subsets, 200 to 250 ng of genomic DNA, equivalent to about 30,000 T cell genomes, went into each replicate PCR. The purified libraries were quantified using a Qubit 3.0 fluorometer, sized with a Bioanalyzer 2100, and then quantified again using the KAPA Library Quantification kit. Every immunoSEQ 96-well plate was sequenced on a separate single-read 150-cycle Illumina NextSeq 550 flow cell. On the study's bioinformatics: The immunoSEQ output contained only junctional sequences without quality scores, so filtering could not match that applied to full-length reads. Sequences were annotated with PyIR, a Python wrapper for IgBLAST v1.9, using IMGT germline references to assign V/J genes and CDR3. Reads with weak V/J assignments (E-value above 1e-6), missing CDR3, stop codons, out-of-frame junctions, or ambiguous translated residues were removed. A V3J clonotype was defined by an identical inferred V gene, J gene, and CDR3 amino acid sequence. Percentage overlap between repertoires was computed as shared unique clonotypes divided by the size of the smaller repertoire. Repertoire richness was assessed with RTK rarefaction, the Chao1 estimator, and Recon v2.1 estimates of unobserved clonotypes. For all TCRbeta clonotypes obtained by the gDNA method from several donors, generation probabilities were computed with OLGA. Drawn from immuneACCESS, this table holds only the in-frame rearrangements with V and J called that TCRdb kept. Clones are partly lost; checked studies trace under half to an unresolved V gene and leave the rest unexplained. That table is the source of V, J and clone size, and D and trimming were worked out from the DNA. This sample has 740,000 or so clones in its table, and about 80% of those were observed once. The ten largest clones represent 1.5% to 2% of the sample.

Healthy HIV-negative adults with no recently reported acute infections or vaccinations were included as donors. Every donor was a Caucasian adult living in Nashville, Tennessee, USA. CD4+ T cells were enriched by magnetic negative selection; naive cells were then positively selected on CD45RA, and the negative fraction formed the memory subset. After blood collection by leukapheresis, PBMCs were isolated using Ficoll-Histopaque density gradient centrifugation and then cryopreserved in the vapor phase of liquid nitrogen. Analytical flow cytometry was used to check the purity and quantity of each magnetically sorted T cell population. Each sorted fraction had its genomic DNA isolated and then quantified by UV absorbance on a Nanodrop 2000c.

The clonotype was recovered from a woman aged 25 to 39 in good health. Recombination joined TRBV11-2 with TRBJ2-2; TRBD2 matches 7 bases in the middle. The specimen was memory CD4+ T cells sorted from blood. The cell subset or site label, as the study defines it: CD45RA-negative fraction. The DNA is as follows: TGTGCCAGCAGCTTAGTACTAGCGACCACCGGGGAGCTGTTTTTT. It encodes CASSLVLATTGELFF. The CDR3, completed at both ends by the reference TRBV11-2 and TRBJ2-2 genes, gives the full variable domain EAGVAQSPRYKIIEKRQSVAFWCNPISGHATLYWYQQILGQGPKLLIQFQNNGVVDDSQLPKDRFSAERLKGVDSTLKIQPAKLEDSAVYLCASSLVLATTGELFFGEGSRLTVL.